A selection of T cell receptor beta chains follows, all from one sample in a study of glioma-infiltrating T cells after dendritic cell vaccination. The protocol was immunoSEQ multiplex PCR, while the TCRdb copy is restricted to in-frame clones and leaves out a portion. The sample consists of about 50,000 clones, about nine tenths of them appearing once. The source material was blood, sampled after dendritic cell vaccination. The receptor set was obtained from a human donor with glioblastoma. The CDR3 runs from the conserved cysteine through the conserved F or W. The D gene is left open where the match is weak. For some rows the clone size is stated as once, few or many, or as a class when expanded; others skip it.

DNA: TGTGCCAGCAGTGAACGGGAAACCGGGGAGCTGTTTTTT
CDR3: CASSERETGELFF
size: few
D: .
J: TRBJ2-2
V: TRBV2

DNA: TGTGCCAGCAGCCCGGCAGATACGCAGTATTTT
CDR3: CASSPADTQYF
size: .
D: .
J: TRBJ2-3
V: TRBV7-9

DNA: TGTGCCAGCAGCTATAGATTCCTCCGGGACAGCTCCTACGAGCAGTACTTC
CDR3: CASSYRFLRDSSYEQYF
size: once
D: TRBD1
J: TRBJ2-7
V: TRBV14

DNA: TGCGCCAGCAGCCTAAGCGGGAGTGGGTACGAGCAGTACTTC
CDR3: CASSLSGSGYEQYF
size: .
D: TRBD2
J: TRBJ2-7
V: TRBV4-1

DNA: TGTGCCAGCAGTCAGCCCCCGGGACAGGGAGCAAGGGGGCCCCAGCATTTT
CDR3: CASSQPPGQGARGPQHF
size: .
D: TRBD1
J: TRBJ1-5
V: TRBV28

DNA: TGTGCCAGCAGTTTGACAGGGGTTGGTCAGCCCCAGCATTTT
CDR3: CASSLTGVGQPQHF
size: .
D: TRBD1
J: TRBJ1-5
V: TRBV28

DNA: TGTGCCAGCAGCTTAGGACTTAGCGGCACCGGGGAGCTGTTTTTT
CDR3: CASSLGLSGTGELFF
size: once
D: .
J: TRBJ2-2
V: TRBV7-2

DNA: TGTGCCAGCAGTGACAGGTGGAAATTGGCTGTCTACGAGCAGTACTTC
CDR3: CASSDRWKLAVYEQYF
size: .
D: .
J: TRBJ2-7
V: TRBV2

DNA: TGTGCCAGCAGCTTTGGGACTAGTGCAGATACGCAGTATTTT
CDR3: CASSFGTSADTQYF
size: .
D: TRBD2
J: TRBJ2-3
V: TRBV7-3

DNA: TGCGCCAGCAGCTCGCGGGATCGCACCGGGGAGCTGTTTTTT
CDR3: CASSSRDRTGELFF
size: .
D: .
J: TRBJ2-2
V: TRBV5-1

DNA: TGTGCCAGCAGCTTGGTTGGGACAGGGCGAGGTATGGGTGGCTACACCTTC
CDR3: CASSLVGTGRGMGGYTF
size: .
D: TRBD1
J: TRBJ1-2
V: TRBV5-4

DNA: TGCAGCGCCAGAGGGACTCGCACTGAAGCTTTCTTT
CDR3: CSARGTRTEAFF
size: .
D: .
J: TRBJ1-1
V: TRBV29-1

DNA: TGTGCCAGCAGCTTGGGGGACAGGCCTCCTGCTTTCTTT
CDR3: CASSLGDRPPAFF
size: .
D: TRBD1
J: TRBJ1-1
V: TRBV5-5

DNA: TGTGCCATCAGTCCGGGACTAGGCGGGACCGGGGAGCTGTTTTTT
CDR3: CAISPGLGGTGELFF
size: .
D: TRBD2
J: TRBJ2-2
V: TRBV10-3

DNA: TGTGCCAGCAGCTTTTTCCGCGGGATCAATCAGCCCCAGCATTTT
CDR3: CASSFFRGINQPQHF
size: .
D: .
J: TRBJ1-5
V: TRBV5-6

DNA: TGCGCCAGCAGCCGAGCGGGCAGCTCCTACAATGAGCAGTTCTTC
CDR3: CASSRAGSSYNEQFF
size: .
D: .
J: TRBJ2-1
V: TRBV4-1

DNA: TGTGCCAGCAGCGAAACGGGGGGGCCCTCCTACGAGCAGTACTTC
CDR3: CASSETGGPSYEQYF
size: .
D: TRBD2
J: TRBJ2-7
V: TRBV11-1

DNA: TGTGCCAGCAGCTTAACTAGGTTAGAAAACATTCAGTACTTC
CDR3: CASSLTRLENIQYF
size: once
D: .
J: TRBJ2-4
V: TRBV7-9

DNA: TGTGCCATCAGTGTACAGGGCGCTGAAGCTTTCTTT
CDR3: CAISVQGAEAFF
size: .
D: .
J: TRBJ1-1
V: TRBV10-3

DNA: TGTGCCAGCAGTGACCCTAGCGGGAGAGCGTACAATGAGCAGTTCTTC
CDR3: CASSDPSGRAYNEQFF
size: .
D: TRBD2
J: TRBJ2-1
V: TRBV6-1

DNA: TGTGCCAGCAGCTTAGGCAGGTCAACCGACTATGGCTACACCTTC
CDR3: CASSLGRSTDYGYTF
size: .
D: .
J: TRBJ1-2
V: TRBV7-2

DNA: TGCGCCAGCAGCCGCAACAACATACGACAGGGCGAAGAAGCTTTCTTT
CDR3: CASSRNNIRQGEEAFF
size: .
D: TRBD1
J: TRBJ1-1
V: TRBV5-1

DNA: TGTGCCAGCACTGCCCAGGCTAGCGGGCCGCGGGCCCAGTACTTC
CDR3: CASTAQASGPRAQYF
size: .
D: TRBD2
J: TRBJ2-5
V: TRBV13

DNA: TGTGCCAGTAGGTCGGTGGACGGGGGAGGAGGCTACACCTTC
CDR3: CASRSVDGGGGYTF
size: .
D: .
J: TRBJ1-2
V: TRBV19

DNA: TGTGCCAGCAGCTCCTCTAGCGGGTCAACCTACGAGCAGTACTTC
CDR3: CASSSSSGSTYEQYF
size: .
D: TRBD2
J: TRBJ2-7
V: TRBV7-2

DNA: TGCGCCAGCCGGGACAGGGCGAACACTGAAGCTTTCTTT
CDR3: CASRDRANTEAFF
size: .
D: TRBD1
J: TRBJ1-1
V: TRBV5-1

DNA: TGTGCCAGCAGCTACGGACAGGGCGACGAAAAACTGTTTTTT
CDR3: CASSYGQGDEKLFF
size: .
D: TRBD1
J: TRBJ1-4
V: TRBV7-9